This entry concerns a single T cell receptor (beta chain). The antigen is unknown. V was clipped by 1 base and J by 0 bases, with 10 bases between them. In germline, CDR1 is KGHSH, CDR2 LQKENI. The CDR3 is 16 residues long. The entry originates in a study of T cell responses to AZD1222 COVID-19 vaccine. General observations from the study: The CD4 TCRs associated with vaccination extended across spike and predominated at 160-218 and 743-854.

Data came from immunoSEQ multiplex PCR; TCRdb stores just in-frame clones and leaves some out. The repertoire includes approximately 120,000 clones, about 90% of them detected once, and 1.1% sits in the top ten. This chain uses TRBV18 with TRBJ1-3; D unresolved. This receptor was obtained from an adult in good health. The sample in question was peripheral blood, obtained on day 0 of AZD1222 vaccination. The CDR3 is CASSPRGGFSGNTIYF. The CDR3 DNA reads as TGTGCCAGCTCACCACGGGGAGGGTTCTCTGGAAACACCATATATTTT.